This T cell receptor (beta chain) was obtained from a study of cytomegalovirus exposure and HLA in healthy donors. Study results and limitations: Some TCR beta chains (roughly 150 of them) were listed as cytomegalovirus-associated. One later analysis, an examination of the 100 to 150 validation repertoires, found that first-cohort TCR clusters tended to co-occur in them.

This clone occurred once. Its antigen remains unidentified. The V and J ends lost 6 bases and 4 bases respectively, with 15 bases between them. Germline lookup yields CDR1 MNHEY and CDR2 SVGAGI. The CDR3 length is 14 residues. Repertoires were generated with immunoSEQ multiplex PCR, while TCRdb's copy carries only in-frame clones and drops some. The data contain around 70,000 clones, approximately 95% of them singletons. The clonotype was recovered from a man between 18 and 29 years old in good health and CMV-seropositive. The source material was PBMCs. The V call is TRBV6-5, the J call TRBJ1-2; a possible D gene is TRBD1 (5 bases). CDR3: CASSPETVTYGYTF. CDR3 nucleotide sequence: TGTGCCAGCAGCCCCGAGACAGTCACCTATGGCTACACCTTC.